The next 8 T cell receptor beta chains were all read from a single sample in a study of OX40 agonist ivuxolimab in advanced cancers. Only in-frame clones appear in the TCRdb table, and some are missing; sequencing was by immunoSEQ multiplex PCR. The data hold under 140,000 clones, with roughly nine tenths observed a single time. Material: CD4+ or CD8+ T cells sorted from blood, obtained in a trial of the OX40 agonist ivuxolimab. The receptors here all came from an adult with an advanced solid tumor such as melanoma, head and neck, liver or kidney cancer.

About this clone: Relative to the germline gene, one junction end is altered; a read error may explain this. The chain employs TRBV7-8 and TRBJ1-2; 7 positions agree with TRBD1. CDR3 length: 15 amino acids. Germline values: CDR1 SGHVS, CDR2 FQNEAQ. In DNA form, the CDR3 reads TGTGCCAGCAGCTTAGCTTCCAGGGGGACCACGGACTTAAGCTTC. This translates into CASSLASRGTTDLSF.

The rearrangement joins TRBV30 to TRBJ1-4, with TRBD1 matching 9 bases. Germline CDR1 reads GTSNPN; CDR2 reads SVGIG (reference sequence). J gave up 5 bases and V 5 bases, and 9 bases lay outside the gene matches. The CDR3 consists of 15 residues. CDR3: CAWSLGTGRNEKLFF. The CDR3 coding sequence is TGTGCCTGGTCCCTGGGGACAGGGAGGAATGAAAAACTGTTTTTT.

This clone was detected a few times. The chain has TRBV4-2 and TRBJ1-2; the D gene is possibly TRBD1 (5 bases). V was shortened by 5 bases and J by 5 bases, with 15 bases between the two germline ends. The CDR3 has 14 amino acids. Per the germline V gene, CDR1 is LGHNA and CDR2 is YNFKEQ. The CDR3 bases are TGTGCCAGCAGCTCCCGGGACGGGCCATATGGCTACACCTTC. Protein: CASSSRDGPYGYTF.

J is TRBJ2-3 and V is TRBV7-2; weak D call: TRBD2 (7 bases). V lost 5 bases to trimming and J lost 4 bases, with 19 bases between them. Germline CDR1 reads SGHTA; CDR2 reads FQGNSA. The CDR3 is made up of 16 amino acids. The CDR3 region has the DNA TGTGCCAGCAGCCCCGTGGGGGGGGCGAACGCAGATACGCAGTATTTT. Encoded protein: CASSPVGGANADTQYF.

The chain recombines TRBV7-3 with TRBJ2-3; D may be TRBD1 (6 bases). V lost 5 bases, J lost 7 bases, and 19 bases lay in between. The CDR3 has 15 amino acids. CDR1 and CDR2 (germline): SGHTA, FQGTGA. CDR3 protein: CASSPSGAPRNTQYF. CDR3 coding DNA: TGTGCCAGCAGCCCGTCAGGGGCGCCTCGAAATACGCAGTATTTT.

This chain connects TRBV5-5 to TRBJ2-3; 7 bases line up with TRBD1. The CDR3 extends over 16 amino acids. From germline, CDR1 is SGHKS and CDR2 YYEKEE (reference sequence). Trimming cost V 6 bases and J 8 bases; bases outside gene matches: 18. The CDR3 DNA sequence: TGTGCCAGCAACACAGGGGACCCCGCCACACGTGCTACGCAGTATTTT. Residues: CASNTGDPATRATQYF.

V and J are TRBV9 and TRBJ2-2; TRBD1 matches at 12 bases. The CDR3 sequence is 17 residues long. CDR1 is SGDLS and CDR2 is YYNGEE in the germline V gene. The V segment lost 2 bases and the J segment 6 bases; nucleotides outside the gene matches: 8. The CDR3 loop reads CASSVALGDRGPGELFF. DNA for the CDR3: TGTGCCAGCAGCGTCGCCCTAGGGGACAGGGGGCCCGGGGAGCTGTTTTTT.

The CDR3 nucleotides read TGCAGCGCCGGACAGTACACCGGGGAGCTGTTTTTT. Protein: CSAGQYTGELFF. The chain has TRBV29-1 and TRBJ2-2, with D possibly being TRBD1 (6 bases). The germline gives CDR1 SQVTM, CDR2 ANQGSEA. CDR3 size: 12 residues. V lost 7 bases to trimming and J lost 3 bases, with 9 bases between them.